The sample holds a few counts of the clone carrying this TCR beta chain. The antigen remains unidentified. Relying on iRepertoire HTBI primers and Arm-PCR of CDR3 regions, the team built TCR beta libraries. A single record per CDR3 protein comes from TCRdb applying MiXCR to the multiplex PCR reads. The sample contains approximately 290,000 distinct CDR3 sequences, 20% to 25% of which appear only once. These data belong to a study of regulatory T cells in long-lasting Graves disease. Study findings and constraints: Persistent disease preferred TRBV28, TRBJ1-2 and TRBJ2-5. Between persistent patients, thousands of public clonotypes were shared, exceeding the 966 shared between new patients. Graves' patients with persistent disease showed TCR diversity lower than patients newly diagnosed.

From germline, CDR1 is DFQATT and CDR2 SNEGSKA (reference sequence). The CDR3 consists of 12 residues. Time point noted: persistent/refractory GD, antithyroid drugs over 5 years with positive TRAb. The TCR library used RNA extracted from PBMCs. Source: peripheral blood mononuclear cells (PBMCs), taken when the disease was refractory, from a patient treated with antithyroid drugs. The receptor was isolated from a female donor with Graves disease. This chain connects TRBV20-1 to TRBJ1-6; a weak D match, TRBD1 (6 bases). CDR3 in amino acids: CSPEGVNSPLHF. The CDR3 DNA follows: TGCAGCCCCGAGGGGGTAAATTCACCCCTCCACTTT.